This record looks at one TCR beta chain sequence and its context. Antigen specificity is unknown. The record originates from a study of T cells in localized non-small cell lung cancer. Study-wide results and limits: With higher T cell density in blood came longer overall survival. Uninvolved nearby lung showed the greatest T cell clonality, exceeding that found in tumor.

The method was immunoSEQ multiplex PCR; TCRdb's version includes in-frame clones alone and lacks a portion of them. The data contain approximately 23,000 clones, approximately 88% of them singletons. The CDR3 runs 14 residues. The germline V gene encodes CDR1 SGHKS and CDR2 YYEKEE (reference sequence). Trimming removed 2 bases at V and 8 bases at J, with 13 bases between. The rearrangement uses TRBV5-5 and TRBJ1-4, with D unresolved. This receptor was obtained from a male donor aged 60 or older with stage I lung adenocarcinoma. Sequenced material: peripheral blood, taken before any cancer treatment. CDR3 sequence reads: CASSLSRTDEKLFF. In DNA, the CDR3 is TGTGCCAGCAGCTTATCCAGGACGGACGAAAAACTGTTTTTT. Drawing the rest from reference TRBV5-5 and TRBJ1-4, the complete variable domain is DAGVTQSPTHLIKTRGQQVTLRCSPISGHKSVSWYQQVLGQGPQFIFQYYEKEERGRGNFPDRFSARQFPNYSSELNVNALLLGDSALYLCASSLSRTDEKLFFGSGTQLSVL.